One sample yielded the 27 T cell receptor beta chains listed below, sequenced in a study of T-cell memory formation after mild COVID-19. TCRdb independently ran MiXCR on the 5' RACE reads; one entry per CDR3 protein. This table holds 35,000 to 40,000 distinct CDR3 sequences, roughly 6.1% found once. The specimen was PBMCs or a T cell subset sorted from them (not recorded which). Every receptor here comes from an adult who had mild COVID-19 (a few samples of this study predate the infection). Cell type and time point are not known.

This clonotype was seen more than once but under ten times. The CDR3 sequence is CASSPEGRGEQYF. The DNA of the CDR3 is TGCGCCAGCAGCCCCGAAGGGCGGGGCGAGCAGTACTTC. The rearrangement links TRBV5-1 to TRBJ2-7; a possible D gene is TRBD2 (6 bases). Looked up from germline, CDR1 is SGHRS and CDR2 is YFSETQ. The ends were cut back, 4 bases at V and 6 bases at J, with 14 bases in the middle. The CDR3 is 13 residues long.

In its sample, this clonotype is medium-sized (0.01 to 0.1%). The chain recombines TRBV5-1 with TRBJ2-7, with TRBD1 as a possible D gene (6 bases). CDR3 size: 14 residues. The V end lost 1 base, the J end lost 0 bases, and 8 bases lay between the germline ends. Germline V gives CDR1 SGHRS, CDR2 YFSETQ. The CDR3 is CASSLQGSSYEQYF. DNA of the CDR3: TGCGCCAGCAGCTTGCAGGGGAGCTCCTACGAGCAGTACTTC.

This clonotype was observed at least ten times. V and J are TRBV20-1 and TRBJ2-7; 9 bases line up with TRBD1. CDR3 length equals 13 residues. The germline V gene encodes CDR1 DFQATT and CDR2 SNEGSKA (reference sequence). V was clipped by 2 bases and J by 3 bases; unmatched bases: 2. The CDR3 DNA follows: TGCAGTGCTAGAAGGGACAGGGTCTACGAGCAGTACTTC. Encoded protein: CSARRDRVYEQYF.

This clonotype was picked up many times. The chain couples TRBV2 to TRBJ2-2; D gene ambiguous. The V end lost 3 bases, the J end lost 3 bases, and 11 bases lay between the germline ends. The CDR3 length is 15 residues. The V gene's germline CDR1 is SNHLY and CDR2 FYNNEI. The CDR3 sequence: CASSDPTEYTGELFF. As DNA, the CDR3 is TGTGCCAGCAGTGATCCAACAGAATACACCGGGGAGCTGTTTTTT.

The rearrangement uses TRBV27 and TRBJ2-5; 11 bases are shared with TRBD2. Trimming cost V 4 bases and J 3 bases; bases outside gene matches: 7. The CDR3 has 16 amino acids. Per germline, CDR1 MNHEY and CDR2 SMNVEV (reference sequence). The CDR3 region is CASSWASGGKKETQYF. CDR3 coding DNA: TGTGCCAGCAGTTGGGCTAGCGGGGGGAAAAAAGAGACCCAGTACTTC.

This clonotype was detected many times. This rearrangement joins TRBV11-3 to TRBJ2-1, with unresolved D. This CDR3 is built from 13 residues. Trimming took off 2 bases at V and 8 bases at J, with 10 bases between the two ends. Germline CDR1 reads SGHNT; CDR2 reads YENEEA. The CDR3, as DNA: TGTGCCAGCAGCTTACTTGGCGTGGATGAGCAGTTCTTC. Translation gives CASSLLGVDEQFF.

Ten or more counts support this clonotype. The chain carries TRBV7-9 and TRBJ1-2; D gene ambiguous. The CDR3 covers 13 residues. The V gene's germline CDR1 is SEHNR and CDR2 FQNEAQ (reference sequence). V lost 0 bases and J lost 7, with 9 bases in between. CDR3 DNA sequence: TGTGCCAGCAGCTTAGCTAGACTTGGTGGCTACACCTTC. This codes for CASSLARLGGYTF.

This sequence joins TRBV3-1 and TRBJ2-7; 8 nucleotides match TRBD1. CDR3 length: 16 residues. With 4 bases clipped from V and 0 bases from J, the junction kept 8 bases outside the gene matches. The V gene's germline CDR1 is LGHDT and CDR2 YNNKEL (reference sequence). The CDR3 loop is CASSPLQGTGSYEQYF. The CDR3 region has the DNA TGTGCCAGCAGCCCTCTCCAGGGGACAGGCTCCTACGAGCAGTACTTC.

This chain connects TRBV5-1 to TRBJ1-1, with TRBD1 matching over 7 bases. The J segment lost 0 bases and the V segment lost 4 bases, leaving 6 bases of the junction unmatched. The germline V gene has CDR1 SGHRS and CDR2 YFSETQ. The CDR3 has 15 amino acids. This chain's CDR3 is CASSPTGRMNTEAFF. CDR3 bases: TGCGCCAGCAGCCCGACAGGGCGCATGAACACTGAAGCTTTCTTT.

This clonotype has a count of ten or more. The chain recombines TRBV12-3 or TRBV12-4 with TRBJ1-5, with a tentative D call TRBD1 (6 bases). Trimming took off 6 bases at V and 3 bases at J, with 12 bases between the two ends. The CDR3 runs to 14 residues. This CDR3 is CASRNRTVNQPQHF. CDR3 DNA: TGTGCCAGCAGAAATAGGACAGTCAATCAGCCCCAGCATTTT.

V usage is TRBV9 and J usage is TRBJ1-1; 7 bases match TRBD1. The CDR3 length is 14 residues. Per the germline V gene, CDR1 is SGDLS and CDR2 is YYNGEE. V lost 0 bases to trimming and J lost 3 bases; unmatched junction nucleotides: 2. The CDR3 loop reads CASSVEGQDTEAFF. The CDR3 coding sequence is TGTGCCAGCAGCGTAGAAGGACAGGACACTGAAGCTTTCTTT. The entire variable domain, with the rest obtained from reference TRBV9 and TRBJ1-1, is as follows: DSGVTQTPKHLITATGQRVTLRCSPRSGDLSVYWYQQSLDQGLQFLIQYYNGEERAKGNILERFSAQQFPDLHSELNLSSLELGDSALYFCASSVEGQDTEAFFGQGTRLTVV.

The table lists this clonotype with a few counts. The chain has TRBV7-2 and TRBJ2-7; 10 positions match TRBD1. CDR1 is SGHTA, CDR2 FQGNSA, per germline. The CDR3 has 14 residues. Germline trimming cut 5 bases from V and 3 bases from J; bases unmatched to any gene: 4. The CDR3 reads CASSPGQGFYEQYF. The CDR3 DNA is TGTGCCAGCAGCCCGGGACAGGGGTTCTACGAGCAGTACTTC.

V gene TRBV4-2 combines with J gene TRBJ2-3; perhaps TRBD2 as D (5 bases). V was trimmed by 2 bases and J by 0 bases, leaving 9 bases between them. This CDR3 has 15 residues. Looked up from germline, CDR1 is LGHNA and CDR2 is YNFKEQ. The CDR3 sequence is CASSQRTGSTDTQYF. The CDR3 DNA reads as TGTGCCAGCAGCCAAAGGACTGGCAGCACAGATACGCAGTATTTT.

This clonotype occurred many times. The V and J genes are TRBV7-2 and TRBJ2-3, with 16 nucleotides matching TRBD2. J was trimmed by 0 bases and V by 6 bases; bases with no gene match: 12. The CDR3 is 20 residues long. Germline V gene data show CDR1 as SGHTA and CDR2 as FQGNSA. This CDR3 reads CASSFGGTSGRVLSTDTQYF. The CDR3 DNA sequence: TGTGCCAGCAGTTTCGGGGGGACTAGCGGGAGGGTCCTTAGCACAGATACGCAGTATTTT.

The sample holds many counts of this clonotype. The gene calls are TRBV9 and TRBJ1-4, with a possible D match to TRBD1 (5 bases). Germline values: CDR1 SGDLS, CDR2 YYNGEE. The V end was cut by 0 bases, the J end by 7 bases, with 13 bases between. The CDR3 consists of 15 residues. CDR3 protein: CASSVVGRDGEKLFF. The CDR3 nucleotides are TGTGCCAGCAGCGTAGTCGGCAGGGACGGTGAAAAACTGTTTTTT.

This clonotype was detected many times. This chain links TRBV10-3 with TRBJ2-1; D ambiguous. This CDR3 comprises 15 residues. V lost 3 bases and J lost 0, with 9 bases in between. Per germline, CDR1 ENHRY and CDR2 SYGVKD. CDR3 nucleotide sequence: TGTGCCATCAGTGATGGGCAACGCTCCTACAATGAGCAGTTCTTC. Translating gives CAISDGQRSYNEQFF.

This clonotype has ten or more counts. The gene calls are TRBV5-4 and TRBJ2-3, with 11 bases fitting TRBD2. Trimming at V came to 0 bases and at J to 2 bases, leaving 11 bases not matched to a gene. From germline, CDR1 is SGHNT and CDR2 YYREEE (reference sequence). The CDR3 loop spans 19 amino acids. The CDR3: CASSLAEFWTSGLTDTQYF. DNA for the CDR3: TGTGCCAGCAGCTTGGCTGAATTCTGGACTAGCGGGCTCACAGATACGCAGTATTTT.

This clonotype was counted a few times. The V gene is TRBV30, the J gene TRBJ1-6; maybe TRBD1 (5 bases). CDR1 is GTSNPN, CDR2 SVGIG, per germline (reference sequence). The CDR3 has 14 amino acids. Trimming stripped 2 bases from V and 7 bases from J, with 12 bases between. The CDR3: CAWSTGTANSPLHF. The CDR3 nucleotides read TGTGCCTGGAGTACCGGGACGGCAAATTCACCCCTCCACTTT.

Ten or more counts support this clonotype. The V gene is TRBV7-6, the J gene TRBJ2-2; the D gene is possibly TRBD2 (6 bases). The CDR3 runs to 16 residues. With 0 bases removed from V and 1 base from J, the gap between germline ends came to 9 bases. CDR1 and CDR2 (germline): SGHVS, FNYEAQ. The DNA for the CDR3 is TGTGCCAGCAGCTTAGCGCCCGGGGGGAACACCGGGGAGCTGTTTTTT. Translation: CASSLAPGGNTGELFF.

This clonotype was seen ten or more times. The CDR3 DNA sequence: TGCGCCAGCAGCCCGGGACTAGCGGGAGGCTTGAAGGGGGAGCAGTTCTTC. This codes for CASSPGLAGGLKGEQFF. V is TRBV5-1 and J is TRBJ2-1, with 15 nucleotides matching TRBD2. Germline trimming cut 4 bases from V and 10 bases from J; bases unmatched to any gene: 12. Germline CDR1 SGHRS, CDR2 YFSETQ. CDR3 size: 17 residues.

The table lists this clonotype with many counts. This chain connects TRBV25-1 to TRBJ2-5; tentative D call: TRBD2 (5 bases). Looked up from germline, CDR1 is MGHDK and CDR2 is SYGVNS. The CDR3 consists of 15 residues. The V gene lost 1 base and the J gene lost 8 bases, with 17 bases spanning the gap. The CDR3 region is CASSELRARVITQYF. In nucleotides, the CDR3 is TGTGCCAGCAGTGAATTGAGGGCACGGGTGATCACCCAGTACTTC.

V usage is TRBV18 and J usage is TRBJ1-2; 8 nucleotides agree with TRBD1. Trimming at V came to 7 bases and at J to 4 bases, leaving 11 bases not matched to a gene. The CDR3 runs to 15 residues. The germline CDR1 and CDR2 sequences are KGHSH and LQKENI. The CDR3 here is CASLPRTGSGYGYTF. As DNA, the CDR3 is TGTGCCAGCTTACCCAGGACAGGGAGCGGCTATGGCTACACCTTC.

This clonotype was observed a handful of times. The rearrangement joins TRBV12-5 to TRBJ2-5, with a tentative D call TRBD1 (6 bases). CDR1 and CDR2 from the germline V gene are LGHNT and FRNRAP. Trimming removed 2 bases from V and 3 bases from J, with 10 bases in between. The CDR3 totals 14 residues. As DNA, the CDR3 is TGTGCTAGTGGTTTGCGGACAGAAAAAGAGACCCAGTACTTC. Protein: CASGLRTEKETQYF.

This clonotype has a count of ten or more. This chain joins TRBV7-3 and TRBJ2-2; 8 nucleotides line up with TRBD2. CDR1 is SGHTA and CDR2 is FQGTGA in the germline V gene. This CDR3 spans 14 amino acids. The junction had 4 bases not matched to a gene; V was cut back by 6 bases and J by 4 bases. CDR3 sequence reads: CASSSGIGTGELFF. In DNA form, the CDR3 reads TGTGCCAGCAGTAGCGGGATAGGCACCGGGGAGCTGTTTTTT.

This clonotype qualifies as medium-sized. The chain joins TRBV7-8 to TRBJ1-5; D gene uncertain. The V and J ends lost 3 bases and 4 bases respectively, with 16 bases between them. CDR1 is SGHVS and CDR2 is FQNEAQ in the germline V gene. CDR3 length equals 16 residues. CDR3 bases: TGTGCCAGCAGCTTCGCTACCCTGGGAGGTAATCAGCCCCAGCATTTT. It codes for CASSFATLGGNQPQHF.

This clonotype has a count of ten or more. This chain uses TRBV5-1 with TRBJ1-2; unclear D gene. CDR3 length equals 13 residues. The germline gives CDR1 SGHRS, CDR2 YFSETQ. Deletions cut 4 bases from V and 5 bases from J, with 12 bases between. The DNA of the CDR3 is TGCGCCAGCAGCGACCCATCTGCGTATGGCTACACCTTC. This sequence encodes CASSDPSAYGYTF. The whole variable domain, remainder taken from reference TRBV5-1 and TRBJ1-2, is KAGVTQTPRYLIKTRGQQVTLSCSPISGHRSVSWYQQTPGQGLQFLFEYFSETQRNKGNFPGRFSGRQFSNSRSEMNVSTLELGDSALYLCASSDPSAYGYTFGSGTRLTVV.

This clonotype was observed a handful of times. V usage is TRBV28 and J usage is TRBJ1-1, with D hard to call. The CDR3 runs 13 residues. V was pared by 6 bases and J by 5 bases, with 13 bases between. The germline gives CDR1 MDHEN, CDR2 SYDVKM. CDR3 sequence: CASRWGEGTEAFF. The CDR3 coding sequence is TGTGCCAGCAGGTGGGGTGAAGGGACTGAAGCTTTCTTT.